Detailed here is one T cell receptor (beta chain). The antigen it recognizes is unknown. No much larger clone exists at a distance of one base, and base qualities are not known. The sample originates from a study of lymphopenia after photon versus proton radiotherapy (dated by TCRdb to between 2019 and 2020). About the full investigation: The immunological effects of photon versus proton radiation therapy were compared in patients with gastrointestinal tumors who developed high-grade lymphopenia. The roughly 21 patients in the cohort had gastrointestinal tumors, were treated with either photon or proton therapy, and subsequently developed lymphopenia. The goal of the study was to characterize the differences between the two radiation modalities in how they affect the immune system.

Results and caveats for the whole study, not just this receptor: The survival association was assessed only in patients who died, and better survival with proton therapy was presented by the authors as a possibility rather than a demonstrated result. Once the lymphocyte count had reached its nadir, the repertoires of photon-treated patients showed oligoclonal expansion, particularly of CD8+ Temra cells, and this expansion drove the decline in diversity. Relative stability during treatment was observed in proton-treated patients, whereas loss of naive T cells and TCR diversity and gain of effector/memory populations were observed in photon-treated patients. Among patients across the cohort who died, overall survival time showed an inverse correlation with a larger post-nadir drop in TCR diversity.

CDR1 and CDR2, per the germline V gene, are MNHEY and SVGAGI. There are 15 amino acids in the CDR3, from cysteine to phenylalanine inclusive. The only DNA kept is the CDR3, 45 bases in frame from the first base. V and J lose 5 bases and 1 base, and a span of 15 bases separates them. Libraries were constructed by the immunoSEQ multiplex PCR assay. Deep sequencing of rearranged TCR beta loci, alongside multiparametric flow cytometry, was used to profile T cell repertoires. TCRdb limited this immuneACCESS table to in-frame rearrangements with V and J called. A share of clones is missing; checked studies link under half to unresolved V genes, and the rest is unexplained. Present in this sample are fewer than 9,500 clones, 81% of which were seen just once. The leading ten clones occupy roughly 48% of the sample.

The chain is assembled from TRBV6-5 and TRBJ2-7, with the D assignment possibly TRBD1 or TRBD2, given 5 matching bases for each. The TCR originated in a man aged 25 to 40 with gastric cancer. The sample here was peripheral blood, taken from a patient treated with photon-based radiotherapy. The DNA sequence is TGTGCCAGCAGTGCCATTTCGGGACCTTCCTACGAGCAGTACTTC. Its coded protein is CASSAISGPSYEQYF.